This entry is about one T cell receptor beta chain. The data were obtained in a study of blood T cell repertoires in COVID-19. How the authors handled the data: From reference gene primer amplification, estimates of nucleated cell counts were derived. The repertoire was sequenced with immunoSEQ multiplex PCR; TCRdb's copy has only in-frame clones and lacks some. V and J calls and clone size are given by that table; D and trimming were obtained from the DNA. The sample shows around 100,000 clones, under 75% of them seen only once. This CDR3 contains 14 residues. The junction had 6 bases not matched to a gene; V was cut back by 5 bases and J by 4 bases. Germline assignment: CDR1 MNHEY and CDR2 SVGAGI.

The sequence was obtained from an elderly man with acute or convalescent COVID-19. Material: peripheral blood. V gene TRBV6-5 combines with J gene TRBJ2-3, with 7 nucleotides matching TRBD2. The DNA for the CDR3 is TGTGCCAGCAGTCGAACGGGGAGGGCAGATACGCAGTATTTT. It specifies CASSRTGRADTQYF.